A single sample is the source of the 26 T cell receptor beta chains below, sequenced in a study of beta chain features in type 1 diabetes. General study results and limits: Moderately but significantly shorter TCRB CDR3s were found in Type 1 diabetes patients in all four CD4+ subsets.

Expressed TCRB transcripts were sequenced after all isolated RNA was converted to cDNA. Measured with immunoSEQ multiplex PCR; TCRdb has only the in-frame clones, and not every one. This table holds over 150,000 clones, 6% to 9% found once. The antigens for these receptors are not known. Sequencing was carried out using central memory CD4+ T cells from blood. The receptor set was obtained from a man in his late teens or twenties with type 1 diabetes.

The chain carries TRBV29-1 and TRBJ2-7; 7 bases match TRBD1. CDR1 and CDR2 (germline): SQVTM, ANQGSEA. V gave up 2 bases and J gave up 5 bases; unmatched junction bases: 18. The CDR3 sequence is 17 residues long. CDR3 loop: CSVESTTGTELLDEQYF. The CDR3 bases are TGCAGCGTTGAATCCACGACAGGGACCGAGCTCCTGGACGAGCAGTACTTC.

This clone was seen more than once but under ten times. The chain recombines TRBV11-3 with TRBJ1-1; D is undetermined. CDR3 length: 16 amino acids. The V gene lost 0 bases and the J gene lost 2 bases, with 13 bases spanning the gap. The germline V gene encodes CDR1 SGHNT and CDR2 YENEEA. The DNA of the CDR3 is TGTGCCAGCAGCTTAGAAGCCCAGGTGAGCAACACTGAAGCTTTCTTT. Translation gives CASSLEAQVSNTEAFF.

The J gene is TRBJ1-2, the V gene TRBV5-1; 12 positions agree with TRBD1. The germline gives CDR1 SGHRS, CDR2 YFSETQ. V was clipped by 3 bases and J by 6 bases; unmatched bases: 6. The CDR3 loop spans 15 amino acids. CDR3 amino acids: CASSSRDRGQDGYTF. The CDR3 nucleotides read TGCGCCAGCAGCTCGAGGGACAGGGGGCAGGATGGCTACACCTTC.

V and J are TRBV11-2 and TRBJ1-4, with 8 bases fitting TRBD1. The CDR3 spans 16 residues. V lost 4 bases to trimming and J lost 4 bases; unmatched junction nucleotides: 8. Per germline, CDR1 SGHAT and CDR2 FQNNGV. Written as DNA, the CDR3 is TGTGCCAGCAGCTACGGGACAGGAAGCCGTAATGAAAAACTGTTTTTT. Amino acids: CASSYGTGSRNEKLFF.

In its sample, this clone was seen a few times. The V call is TRBV2, the J call TRBJ2-1; 7 bases align to TRBD2. There are 13 residues in the CDR3. Germline CDR1 reads SNHLY; CDR2 reads FYNNEI. With 8 bases clipped from V and 1 base from J, the junction kept 2 bases outside the gene matches. CDR3 bases: TGTGCCAGCGGGGGGGGGTCCTACAATGAGCAGTTCTTC. Its protein is CASGGGSYNEQFF.

This clone has a count of ten or more. The gene calls are TRBV6-6 and TRBJ2-3; D unresolved. This CDR3 region has 11 residues. Deletions cut 6 bases from V and 2 bases from J, with 3 bases between. Germline CDR1 MNHNY, CDR2 SVGAGI (reference sequence). The DNA of the CDR3 is TGTGCCAGCAGACACACAGATACGCAGTATTTT. Its protein is CASRHTDTQYF.

The chain is built from TRBV2 and TRBJ1-4, with 11 bases that match TRBD1. V dropped 6 bases and J dropped 17; count of bases not matched to a gene: 5. The CDR3 is 11 amino acids. Germline CDR1 and CDR2: SNHLY and FYNNEI. The CDR3 coding sequence is TGTGCCAGCAGCTCGGGACAGGGGGTTTTTTTT. As protein: CASSSGQGVFF.

This clone was counted only a few times. The chain carries TRBV28 and TRBJ2-7; D unclear. CDR1 and CDR2 from the germline V gene are MDHEN and SYDVKM. The CDR3 contains 11 residues. Deletions cut 6 bases from V and 3 bases from J, with 6 bases between. For the CDR3, the DNA is TGTGCCAGCAGATCAAACTACGAGCAGTACTTC. Amino acids: CASRSNYEQYF.

The table lists this clone with a few counts. The chain uses TRBV2 and TRBJ2-7; 8 positions match TRBD1. This CDR3 contains 12 residues. Trimming cost V 8 bases and J 5 bases; bases outside gene matches: 5. CDR1 is SNHLY and CDR2 is FYNNEI in the germline V gene. Here the CDR3 reads CASRQGYDEQYF. The CDR3 DNA sequence: TGTGCCAGCCGACAGGGGTATGACGAGCAGTACTTC.

The sample holds a few counts of this clone. CDR3 protein: CASSRDWRAGELFF. The CDR3, as DNA: TGTGCCAGCAGTCGGGACTGGCGGGCCGGGGAGCTGTTTTTT. The rearrangement joins TRBV6-1 to TRBJ2-2; TRBD2 might be the D (6 bases). Trimming pared 5 bases from V and 6 bases from J, leaving 13 bases between. The CDR3 runs 14 residues. The V gene's germline CDR1 is MNHNS and CDR2 SASEGT.

There are a few counts of this clone. The chain has TRBV9 and TRBJ1-2, with unresolved D. Germline V gene sequence: CDR1 SGDLS, CDR2 YYNGEE. V gave up 0 bases and J gave up 8 bases, with 20 bases separating them. The CDR3 is made up of 16 amino acids. The CDR3 loop is CASSVGGPMGRGGYTF. In DNA, the CDR3 is TGTGCCAGCAGCGTAGGCGGACCGATGGGGAGAGGAGGCTACACCTTC.

V usage is TRBV5-6 and J usage is TRBJ2-5, with D maybe TRBD2 (5 bases). Germline CDR1 and CDR2: SGHDT and YYEEEE. CDR3 length equals 13 residues. V gave up 9 bases and J gave up 4 bases, with 16 bases separating them. This chain's CDR3 is CATHRAGGETQYF. The CDR3 DNA is TGTGCCACCCACCGGGCCGGAGGAGAGACCCAGTACTTC.

The chain uses TRBV2 and TRBJ2-7, with TRBD2 matching over 7 bases. Germline V gives CDR1 SNHLY, CDR2 FYNNEI. CDR3 size: 13 residues. The trim removed 3 bases at V and 6 bases at J, leaving 5 bases unmatched. Written as DNA, the CDR3 is TGTGCCAGCAGTGACGGGGGGAGGAGCGAGCAGTACTTC. Translated: CASSDGGRSEQYF.

The J gene is TRBJ1-3, the V gene TRBV11-2; D gene unclear. Trimming left V 8 bases short and J 4 bases short, with 18 bases between. The germline V gene encodes CDR1 SGHAT and CDR2 FQNNGV. CDR3 size: 15 residues. CDR3 protein: CASGGPGSVGNTIYF. CDR3 nucleotides: TGTGCCAGCGGAGGTCCGGGATCCGTCGGAAACACCATATATTTT.

V gene TRBV5-5 combines with J gene TRBJ2-5; TRBD1 matches at 7 bases. Per germline, CDR1 SGHKS and CDR2 YYEKEE (reference sequence). The CDR3 loop spans 13 amino acids. Trimming at V came to 3 bases and at J to 5 bases, leaving 4 bases not matched to a gene. Here the CDR3 reads CASSSDRVETQYF. As DNA, the CDR3 is TGTGCCAGCAGCTCCGACAGGGTCGAGACCCAGTACTTC.

CDR3 sequence (DNA): TGTGCCAGCAGCCCACGGGGGACTGGAAACACCATATATTTT. Protein sequence: CASSPRGTGNTIYF. The chain couples TRBV7-2 to TRBJ1-3, with a weak D call TRBD1 (5 bases). Germline values: CDR1 SGHTA, CDR2 FQGNSA. This CDR3 has 14 amino acids. The germline V and J ends were trimmed by 5 bases and 2 bases, with 10 bases remaining between them.

The rearrangement uses TRBV5-1 and TRBJ2-5; no reliable D call. Between the trimmed V and J ends, which lost 1 base and 1 base, there was a span of 8 bases. Germline CDR1 is SGHRS and CDR2 is YFSETQ. This CDR3 contains 14 residues. CDR3 in DNA: TGCGCCAGCAGCTTGCGGCAGGCCCAAGAGACCCAGTACTTC. It is translated as CASSLRQAQETQYF.

This clone appeared a few times. This chain uses TRBV28 with TRBJ2-2; unclear D gene. The V end was cut by 3 bases, the J end by 0 bases, with 8 bases between. The CDR3 runs to 15 residues. The germline V gene encodes CDR1 MDHEN and CDR2 SYDVKM. The DNA of the CDR3 is TGTGCCAGCAGTTTTTACCAGACGAACACCGGGGAGCTGTTTTTT. This gives the protein CASSFYQTNTGELFF.

As DNA, the CDR3 is TGTGCCAGCAGCCGCACGGGGGATTTCTACAATGAGCAGTTCTTC. Translation: CASSRTGDFYNEQFF. This chain links TRBV13 with TRBJ2-1; TRBD2 might be the D (6 bases). Trimming took 5 bases from V and 3 from J, leaving 14 bases between them. Germline CDR1 PRHDT, CDR2 FYEKMQ (reference sequence). This CDR3 has 15 amino acids.

This chain uses TRBV7-2 with TRBJ1-4, with D unclear. The V gene's germline CDR1 is SGHTA and CDR2 FQGNSA. Deletions cut 5 bases from V and 2 bases from J, with 15 bases between. There are 16 residues in the CDR3. This chain's CDR3 is CASSPPGRRTNEKLFF. Written as DNA, the CDR3 is TGTGCCAGCAGCCCCCCCGGGAGGAGGACTAATGAAAAACTGTTTTTT.

V usage is TRBV28 and J usage is TRBJ1-6; 8 bases align to TRBD1. This CDR3 contains 13 residues. V dropped 6 bases and J dropped 11; count of bases not matched to a gene: 6. Looked up from germline, CDR1 is MDHEN and CDR2 is SYDVKM. The CDR3 sequence is CASSLGQGPPLHF. CDR3 in DNA: TGTGCCAGCAGCCTAGGACAGGGTCCACCCCTCCACTTT.

This clone was recorded many times. The V and J genes are TRBV28 and TRBJ1-1, with D perhaps matching TRBD1 (5 bases). CDR3 length: 13 amino acids. Germline V lookup: CDR1 MDHEN, CDR2 SYDVKM. The V and J ends lost 5 bases and 5 bases respectively, with 12 bases between them. In DNA, the CDR3 is TGTGCCAGCAGTGGCAACGGGGGAACTGAAGCTTTCTTT. Its protein is CASSGNGGTEAFF. The complete variable domain, with remaining parts taken from reference TRBV28 and TRBJ1-1, reads DVKVTQSSRYLVKRTGEKVFLECVQDMDHENMFWYRQDPGLGLRLIYFSYDVKMKEKGDIPEGYSVSREKKERFSLILESASTNQTSMYLCASSGNGGTEAFFGQGTRLTVV.

This clone has only a few counts. V usage is TRBV5-1 and J usage is TRBJ2-3; tentative D call: TRBD2 (7 bases). The germline gives CDR1 SGHRS, CDR2 YFSETQ. The CDR3 runs to 16 residues. Trimming removed 0 bases from V and 2 bases from J, with 13 bases in between. The CDR3 protein is CASSLGRGGDTDTQYF. The CDR3 nucleotides are TGCGCCAGCAGCTTGGGAAGAGGGGGGGACACAGATACGCAGTATTTT.

The chain has TRBV5-1 and TRBJ1-1; 8 bases agree with TRBD1. This CDR3 contains 15 residues. Germline V gene sequence: CDR1 SGHRS, CDR2 YFSETQ. The V and J ends lost 4 bases and 8 bases, in that order; junction bases with no gene match: 13. The CDR3 protein is CASSAPGQEGLEAFF. The CDR3 DNA reads TGCGCCAGCAGCGCACCGGGACAGGAAGGCCTAGAAGCTTTCTTT. Looking up the rest from reference TRBV5-1 and TRBJ1-1 gives the full variable domain: KAGVTQTPRYLIKTRGQQVTLSCSPISGHRSVSWYQQTPGQGLQFLFEYFSETQRNKGNFPGRFSGRQFSNSRSEMNVSTLELGDSALYLCASSAPGQEGLEAFFGQGTRLTVV.

This clone has just a few counts. The chain couples TRBV25-1 to TRBJ1-4; D is perhaps TRBD1 (5 bases). Trimming stripped 3 bases from V and 5 bases from J, with 7 bases between. The germline gives CDR1 MGHDK, CDR2 SYGVNS. The CDR3 covers 13 residues. This CDR3 is CASSEGGNEKLFF. In nucleotides, the CDR3 is TGTGCCAGCAGTGAGGGGGGAAATGAAAAACTGTTTTTT.

In its sample, this clone was seen a few times. The genes are TRBV4-1 and TRBJ2-2; 13 bases are shared with TRBD2. V lost 6 bases, J lost 5 bases, and 3 bases stayed unmatched. The germline V gene encodes CDR1 MGHRA and CDR2 YSYEKL. This CDR3 contains 15 residues. This CDR3 reads CASRRTSGRTGELFF. The CDR3 DNA reads as TGCGCCAGCAGAAGGACTAGCGGGAGAACCGGGGAGCTGTTTTTT.